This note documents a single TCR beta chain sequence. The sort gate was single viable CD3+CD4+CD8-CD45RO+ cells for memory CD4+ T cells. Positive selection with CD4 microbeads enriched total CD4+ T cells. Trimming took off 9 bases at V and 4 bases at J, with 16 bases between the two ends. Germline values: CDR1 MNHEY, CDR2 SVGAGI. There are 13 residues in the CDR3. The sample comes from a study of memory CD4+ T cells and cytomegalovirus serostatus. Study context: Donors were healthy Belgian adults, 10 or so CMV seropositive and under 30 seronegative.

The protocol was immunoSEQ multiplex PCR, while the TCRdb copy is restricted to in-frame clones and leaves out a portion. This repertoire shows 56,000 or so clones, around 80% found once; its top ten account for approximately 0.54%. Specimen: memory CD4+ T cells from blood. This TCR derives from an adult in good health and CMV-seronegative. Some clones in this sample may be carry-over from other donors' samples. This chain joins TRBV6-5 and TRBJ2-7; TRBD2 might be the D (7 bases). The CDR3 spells CASRGAKEYEQYF. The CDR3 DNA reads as TGTGCCAGTCGGGGGGCGAAGGAATACGAGCAGTACTTC.